These T cell receptor beta chains were read from a single sample in a study of Ad26.COV2.S vaccination and SARS-CoV-2 variants. TCRdb's copy holds only in-frame clones and misses some; the assay was immunoSEQ multiplex PCR. The repertoire holds 350,000 to 450,000 clones, with 80% to 90% as singletons. The material sequenced was peripheral blood, taken in a trial of Ad26.COV2.S vaccine versus placebo. The receptors originated from a person between 18 and 65 years old who received the Ad26.COV2.S COVID-19 vaccine or a placebo. Both conserved end residues are part of each CDR3. Fields, in order: J gene, D gene, V gene, clone size, CDR3 protein, CDR3 DNA. The D gene is left open where the match is weak. Where a row states a size, it is once, few, many or the class of an expanded clone; other rows omit it.

TRBJ2-1	TRBD2	TRBV11-1	-	CASSNGLAIYNEQFF	TGTGCCAGCAGCAATGGACTAGCGATTTACAATGAGCAGTTCTTC
TRBJ1-2	TRBD1	TRBV5-5	-	CASSFDRGGGYTF	TGTGCCAGCAGCTTTGACAGGGGTGGAGGCTACACCTTC
TRBJ2-5	TRBD2	TRBV5-6	-	CASSYITGTSGETQYF	TGTGCCAGCAGCTATATCACCGGGACTAGCGGTGAGACCCAGTACTTC
TRBJ2-5	-	TRBV6-5	-	CASGGSRGETQYF	TGTGCCAGCGGGGGCTCCCGCGGAGAGACCCAGTACTTC
TRBJ1-6	-	TRBV14	-	CASSQETYNSPLHF	TGTGCCAGCAGCCAAGAGACCTATAATTCACCCCTCCACTTT
TRBJ1-5	-	TRBV19	-	CASSILGTLSNQPQHF	TGTGCCAGTAGTATCCTCGGGACTCTGAGCAATCAGCCCCAGCATTTT
TRBJ1-3	-	TRBV4-3	-	CASSRGAVPNTIYF	TGCGCCAGCAGCCGGGGGGCAGTCCCAAACACCATATATTTT
TRBJ2-2	TRBD2	TRBV2	once	CASSRTSAYTGELFF	TGTGCCAGCAGTAGGACTAGCGCTTACACCGGGGAGCTGTTTTTT
TRBJ1-4	-	TRBV4-2	-	CASSQTAGTTNEKLFF	TGTGCCAGCAGCCAAACCGCAGGGACAACTAATGAAAAACTGTTTTTT
TRBJ2-3	-	TRBV29-1	-	CSVLPGPDTQYF	TGCAGCGTTTTGCCCGGCCCAGATACGCAGTATTTT
TRBJ1-1	-	TRBV6-5	-	CASSQGSRVNTEAFF	TGTGCCAGCAGCCAAGGTAGCAGGGTGAACACTGAAGCTTTCTTT